This T cell receptor beta chain was recovered during a study of shared clonotypes between healthy human individuals. It was 300 to 350 ng DNA, around 30,000 T cell genomes, that went into each replicate PCR of unsorted PBMC. The sequenced material, unsorted PBMC DNA, was run on ten immunoSEQ deep assay plates. Authors' methods: Junction-only sequences without quality scores were provided by ImmunoSEQ, so filtering was different. Measured with immunoSEQ multiplex PCR; TCRdb has only the in-frame clones, and not every one. The V and J calls and the clone size are those of that table, but D and trimming were determined from the DNA. Of around 450,000 clones listed, about 76% are singletons. All of the donors resided in Nashville, Tennessee, and each was a Caucasian adult. The sample was PBMCs. This TCR derives from a woman between 40 and 50 years old in good health. Some clones in this sample may be carry-over from other donors' samples.

The CDR3 sequence is CASNGPGGSEQFF. For the CDR3, the DNA is TGTGCCAGCAACGGCCCCGGAGGGAGTGAGCAGTTCTTC. This rearrangement joins TRBV5-8 to TRBJ2-1; D possibly corresponds to TRBD2 (6 bases). The V end lost 6 bases, the J end lost 9 bases, and 16 bases lay between the germline ends. The germline gives CDR1 SGHTS, CDR2 YDEGEE. This CDR3 contains 13 residues.